The clone carrying this TCR beta chain was seen a few times. Its antigen is unidentified. Germline assignment: CDR1 DFQATT and CDR2 SNEGSKA (reference sequence). With 0 bases removed from V and 7 bases from J, the gap between germline ends came to 19 bases. The CDR3 is made up of 15 amino acids. The sample is drawn from a study of regulatory T cells in long-lasting Graves disease. The time point denotes: newly diagnosed GD, antithyroid drugs for less than 3 months. Isolated PBMC RNA provided the starting material for the TCR library. Patients came through an endocrinology department, and that department was in Xi'an, China. Study results and caveats: Gene preferences differed: TRBV28, TRBJ1-2, TRBJ2-5 in persistent cases.

HTBI primers from iRepertoire and Arm-PCR of CDR3 regions yielded the TCR beta libraries. From the multiplex PCR reads, TCRdb called clonotypes with MiXCR, one entry per CDR3 protein. The sample holds 510,000 or so distinct CDR3 sequences, approximately 12% seen once. These data also formed part of another study, on T cells in Graves' hyperthyroidism and ophthalmopathy. From that second work: When ophthalmopathy did not progress within 18 months, Graves' hyperthyroidism was considered stable. Exclusion of patients followed from uncontrolled infection, other autoimmune disease, pregnancy or lactation.

The V gene is TRBV20-1, the J gene TRBJ2-7; possible D gene TRBD1, 6 bases. The source is a young woman with Graves disease. The source was peripheral blood mononuclear cells (PBMCs), collected at new diagnosis, from a patient treated with antithyroid drugs. The CDR3 region has the DNA TGCAGTGCTAGAGATTACGGGCCACAGGGTGTTGAGCAGTACTTC. It is translated as CSARDYGPQGVEQYF.